This TCR beta chain was retrieved from a study of T-cell reconstitution after alpha-beta-depleted transplantation in children. It was with unique molecular identifiers that the TCRbeta library was prepared. TCRdb reanalysed the PCR reads using MiXCR and keeps one entry per CDR3 protein. The sample lists 98,000 or so distinct CDR3 sequences, approximately 6.9% occurring once. Study conclusions and caveats: There were some patients whose high TCRbeta diversity at day 60 came from surviving recipient T cells and thymic progenitors. When one year had passed after transplant, most T-cell counts and diversity came from newly produced T cells. Expanded graft clones, several hundred of them, were reportedly the source of alpha-beta T cells about two months after transplant.

This clonotype was counted at least ten times. What it binds is not known. V was shortened by 0 bases and J by 7 bases, with 13 bases between the two germline ends. Germline-derived CDR1 and CDR2 are SGHRS and YFSETQ. This CDR3 is built from 14 residues. This receptor was identified in a male patient between 2 and 10 years old who had a stem cell transplant for acute lymphoblastic leukemia, so the T cells may come from the graft donor. Sequences were derived from PBMCs, mostly from graft donor cells, sampled 360 days after TCRalphabeta/CD19-depleted stem cell transplant. The chain recombines TRBV5-1 with TRBJ1-1, with D possibly matching TRBD1 (5 bases). CDR3 residues: CASSLGRQRLEAFF. DNA for the CDR3: TGCGCCAGCAGCTTGGGTCGACAGCGGCTTGAAGCTTTCTTT.